This T cell receptor (beta chain) was sequenced for a study of cytomegalovirus exposure and HLA in healthy donors (dated by TCRdb to the late 2010s). For context, the study as a whole: In an earlier analysis of some 610 of the donors, approximately 260 Gb of sequence data and 100 million or so unique TCR beta sequences from roughly 180 million T cells were reported. Around 330 gigabases of sequencing data and 91 million or so unique TCR sequences made up an early release that covered nearly 650 HLA-typed donors. Among the approximately 400 genotyped donors, around 79% belonged to the genetic ancestry cluster associated with self-reported Caucasian donors. The study aimed to test whether signatures of past pathogen exposure could be identified by cataloging public T cell receptors. Using immunosequencing, the study profiled T cell repertoires from 640 or so subjects and related those repertoires to cytomegalovirus serostatus. A separate validation cohort of over a hundred different subjects was used in addition to the roughly 670-subject first cohort. To predict cytomegalovirus infection status, the study combined high-throughput TCR immunosequencing, statistical association of individual TCRs with disease status, and machine learning. A later analysis re-analyzed previously published TCR beta repertoires from 500 to 700 donors and added high-resolution HLA genotyping to study TCR occurrence patterns. Rather than using new phenotypic data, the later analysis identified candidate immune exposures from TCR beta sequences and from how often those sequences occurred across donors. To decide whether each TCR beta V gene segment behaved as functional or pseudogenic, an earlier analysis of some 600 of the donors relied on high-throughput TCR beta sequencing. Donor age, sex, ethnicity and CMV serostatus were compiled together with the repertoire data. A later genetic analysis used genome-wide SNP genotypes for about 55% of the 666 donors, treating that subset as a discovery cohort. All discovery cohort repertoires had been generated using a single sequencing platform. Class I and class II HLA loci were covered by the typing at four-digit resolution. The number of typed donors differed by locus: about 620-640 for A, B, C, DRB1 and DQB1; 522 for DQA1; roughly 600 for DPA1; and roughly 490 for DPB1. A handful of DR-DQ haplotypes were handled as single units for association and clustering because linkage in the cohort was strong. Among about 400 genotyped donors of the cohort, an average of around 250,000 unique TCR beta nucleotide sequences was sequenced per donor, of which 15% to 20% were non-productive.

What the authors observed across the whole study: An earlier analysis of some 560 of the donors showed that most TCR beta V segments appeared in productive rearrangements either about 87% or about 30% of the time, which broadly matched IMGT annotations. About 15 rarely observed V segments, including chromosome 9 orphons, were excluded from the earlier analysis of some 590 of the donors because counts were too low. A later analysis found that most CMV-associated TCR beta chains appeared HLA-restricted, with HLA associations seemingly driven largely by CMV exposure. The classifier was reported to diagnose cytomegalovirus status with high specificity and sensitivity in both the original and validation cohorts. Presence/absence analyses assumed roughly uniform sequencing depth across donors, an assumption that may not hold. It was suggested by the authors that the approach could potentially be generalized to other disease states and immunological phenotypes. An association between a missense DCLRE1C variant and V-gene and J-gene trimming of TCR beta chains was found in a later genetic analysis and replicated in an independent cohort. The only immune exposure information available for the cohort was CMV serostatus. Across donors, most TCR sequences were observed very rarely, whereas some public TCRs were present in many individuals. A further reported finding was that TCR beta sequences accurately predicted the HLA-A and HLA-B alleles for most subjects in the first cohort. A later analysis reported that several top co-occurrence clusters appeared linked to parvovirus B19, influenza, CMV and Epstein-Barr virus. A later genetic analysis reported fewer N-insertions in productive TCRs among donors in an Asian-associated ancestry cluster than the approximately 670-donor mean. A total of 150 or so TCR beta chains were listed by the study as associated with cytomegalovirus. A later analysis found that HLA-associated TCR beta chains were more clonally expanded and had lower generation probabilities than equally common non-associated chains. Specific HLA alleles were associated with more than 15,000 TCR beta sequences at a false discovery rate of 0.05 in a later analysis. The cohort was sequenced for TCR beta chains only, and without alpha or paired-chain data the features that could be detected were limited. When HLA alleles, especially DR and DQ, strongly co-occurred, TCR associations were difficult to assign to individual alleles. Correlated functional status among segregating V segments might reflect linkage disequilibrium, but an unknown experimental factor could not be ruled out. The sequencing pipeline was judged likely to have produced a cluster of highly shared sequence variants as a technical artifact. Because the 87-base-pair reads could not distinguish some IMGT-functional V segments, including TRBV6-2 and TRBV6-3, those segments were excluded. Three of the identified cytomegalovirus-associated TCR beta chains were confirmed in vitro to be specific for cytomegalovirus antigens. A later analysis found that TCR association rates varied across HLA loci, with DRB1 alleles showing the most associated TCRs and HLA-C alleles the fewest. HLA typing was unavailable for some donors at each locus, so association tests used only the typed subset.

The cohort consisted of approximately 670 healthy bone marrow donors. At the time of sampling, all cohort members were nominally healthy, though unrecorded immune exposures were likely present. The donor tested CMV seronegative, placing the donor among the roughly 340 seronegative members of the cohort. Each donor provided a peripheral blood sample, and peripheral blood mononuclear cells were used for TCR beta sequencing. The Qiagen DNeasy Blood Extraction Kit was used to extract genomic DNA from the blood cell samples. The library was built by means of the immunoSEQ multiplex PCR assay. For the multiplex PCR, a mixture combining 60 forward primers for TCR Vbeta segments and 13 reverse primers for TCR Jbeta segments was used. Amplification of the CDR3 region of rearranged TCR beta genes was performed with a multiplex PCR assay on genomic DNA. The amplified TCR beta libraries were sequenced on the Illumina HiSeq System as 87-base-pair reads. In the paper's pipeline: In a later analysis, tens of millions of unique TCR beta chains were counted across the approximately 640 repertoires, and around 10 million of these chains were shared by at least two donors. A nearest-neighbor algorithm error-corrected the raw reads and collapsed the reads into unique sequences, merging closely related sequences to remove PCR and sequencing errors. V, D and J gene segments were assigned by aligning CDR3 sequences to IMGT reference sequences. For a sequence to be retained, at least a six-nucleotide match to both a V gene segment and a J gene segment was required. Rearrangements were called productive when the CDR3 lacked stop codons and stayed in frame with V and J; all others were non-productive. CDR3 was defined by IMGT convention, running from the second conserved V-encoded cysteine to the conserved J-encoded phenylalanine. The earlier analysis of about 610 of the donors excluded any sequence lacking an unambiguous match to a single V gene segment. In an earlier analysis of several hundred of the donors, a V segment was called functional when productive rearrangements were above 56.7%, and segregating when the standard deviation between donors exceeded 5%. A statistical classification framework was built for diagnosing cytomegalovirus status from the catalog of TCR beta chain sequences. In a later analysis, TCR nucleotide sequences were compared against IMGT/GENE-DB human TR gene sequences so that V and J genes could be assigned. The TCRdist pipeline was used in a later analysis to assign CDR3 sequences and most-parsimonious VDJ recombination scenarios. In a later analysis, every TCR beta chain was defined by the combination of its CDR3 amino acid sequence and its V-gene family, and reads without a unique V-gene family were dropped. In a later analysis, several hundred highly shared, low-generation-probability nucleotide sequences were removed to address suspected cross-contamination and a sequencing artifact. In a later analysis, a clonal expansion index for each public chain was calculated from normalized within-repertoire ranks of inferred template counts. A later analysis computed generation probabilities with a VDJ recombination model fitted to out-of-frame rearrangements, and checked the results against IGoR. Hypergeometric tests were used in a later analysis to score TCR-TCR, TCR-HLA and TCR-CMV co-occurrence, with a repertoire-size bias correction applied to the TCR pairs. False discovery rates were estimated in a later analysis by permuting HLA or CMV assignments 20 times. In a later analysis, co-occurring TCRs were grouped with DBSCAN, and TCRdist sequence similarity was added when clustering was performed within HLA-allele-positive subsets. For co-occurrence clustering, repertoires with fewer than 30,000 or more than 120,000 public chains were excluded, along with roughly 5 repertoires with anomalous nucleotide sharing. Not all clones reach the TCRdb copy of this immuneACCESS table, which keeps in-frame sequences only. Checked studies attribute under half of the gap to unresolved V genes and leave the rest unexplained. The DNA was the basis for D and trimming; V, J and clone size are from that table. A total of 140,000 to 150,000 clones appear in this sample, roughly 76% of them only once. Of the sample, less than 3.5% falls within the top ten clones.

The CDR3 covers 16 residues, taking in both the cysteine and the phenylalanine. CDR3 DNA only is kept here, 48 bases in frame from base 1. From V the trimming removes 5 bases and from J it removes 5 bases, while the gene matches leave 9 bases of the junction unaccounted for. Based on the germline V gene, the CDR1 and CDR2 sequences are SGHTA and FQGNSA. To note about this clone: Its antigen remains unidentified. Base qualities are missing; no much larger clone stands one base away.

This receptor was identified in a woman aged 25 to 39 in good health and CMV-seronegative. Recombination linked TRBV7-2 to TRBJ1-4; 9 junctional bases match TRBD1. Sequencing was carried out using PBMCs. The CDR3 protein is CASSSRQGGWNEKLFF. The nucleotide sequence reads TGTGCCAGCAGCAGCAGACAGGGGGGGTGGAATGAAAAACTGTTTTTT.